The 23 T cell receptor beta chains below all came from one sample that was sequenced in a study of T cells after yellow fever vaccination. MiXCR was run by TCRdb on the 5' RACE reads, yielding one entry per CDR3 protein. The table records 300,000 to 450,000 distinct CDR3 sequences, around 6.5% of them present only once. The material sequenced was PBMCs, taken 5 days after the yellow fever booster vaccination. These receptors came from a man aged 25-45 years who received the YFV17D yellow fever vaccine.

At least ten counts were recorded for this clonotype. CDR3 residues: CASSPSGNIQYF. CDR3 coding DNA: TGTGCCAGCAGCCCCTCCGGGAACATTCAGTACTTC. V and J are TRBV6-5 and TRBJ2-4; D gene unclear. The CDR3 contains 12 residues. The V gene lost 6 bases and the J gene lost 7 bases, with 10 bases spanning the gap. Germline V gives CDR1 MNHEY, CDR2 SVGAGI.

This clonotype appeared a single time. The chain has TRBV19 and TRBJ2-5; 16 bases align to TRBD2. The ends lost 5 bases at V and 2 bases at J; junction bases unmatched: 11. There are 19 residues in the CDR3. Germline assignment: CDR1 LNHDA and CDR2 SQIVND (reference sequence). The CDR3 sequence: CASSLTPGLAGGLQETQYF. CDR3 coding DNA: TGTGCCAGTAGTCTCACACCGGGACTAGCGGGAGGGTTACAAGAGACCCAGTACTTC.

The chain joins TRBV5-1 to TRBJ1-2; D not resolved. V was cut by 2 bases and J by 3 bases, with 11 bases left in between. Germline lookup yields CDR1 SGHRS and CDR2 YFSETQ. This CDR3 contains 14 residues. Here the CDR3 reads CASSLVGGDYGYTF. The CDR3 bases are TGCGCCAGCAGCTTAGTCGGTGGTGACTATGGCTACACCTTC.

The V gene is TRBV7-9, the J gene TRBJ2-1; D is uncertain. V shed 3 bases and J shed 4 bases, with 13 bases lying between them. The germline V gene has CDR1 SEHNR and CDR2 FQNEAQ (reference sequence). The CDR3 extends over 15 amino acids. The CDR3 DNA is TGTGCCAGCAGCTTTAGTGCAGGACCTTACAATGAGCAGTTCTTC. Its protein is CASSFSAGPYNEQFF.

This clonotype has ten or more counts. The chain has TRBV23-1 and TRBJ2-7; 9 bases match TRBD2. TRBV23-1 is known as an ORF, though its function is uncertain. CDR3 length: 21 residues. The V gene end was trimmed by 2 bases and the J gene end by 5 bases; junction bases not matched to a gene: 25. This CDR3 is CASSQGQPPPAAAGGSHEQYF. Written as DNA, the CDR3 is TGCGCCAGCAGTCAAGGCCAGCCACCCCCCGCCGCAGCGGGAGGTTCCCACGAGCAGTACTTC.

The chain carries TRBV20-1 and TRBJ2-1; either TRBD1 or TRBD2 may fit D (6 bases each). This CDR3 contains 16 residues. Germline V gives CDR1 DFQATT, CDR2 SNEGSKA (reference sequence). The ends were cut back, 6 bases at V and 6 bases at J, with 24 bases in the middle. DNA of the CDR3: TGCAGTGCCTCTACGGGGGCAGGGGTCATGGGCAATGAGCAGTTCTTC. Protein product: CSASTGAGVMGNEQFF.

This clonotype was seen a few times. The rearrangement joins TRBV5-1 to TRBJ2-2, with D possibly matching TRBD2 (6 bases). CDR1 and CDR2 (germline): SGHRS, YFSETQ. V dropped 3 bases and J dropped 6 bases, with 12 bases sitting between them. The length of the CDR3 is 14 residues. In DNA form, the CDR3 reads TGCGCCAGCAGCTATCTCGGCGGGGCCGGGGAGCTGTTTTTT. It encodes CASSYLGGAGELFF.

The gene calls are TRBV6-2 or TRBV6-3 and TRBJ2-5; D is unclear. Per germline, CDR1 MNHEY and CDR2 SVGEGT. The CDR3 sequence is 14 residues long. Trimming shortened V by 6 bases and J by 6 bases, and 17 bases separated the two germline ends. The CDR3 protein is CASRPGGKSQTQYF. The CDR3 DNA follows: TGTGCCAGCAGACCCGGTGGCAAAAGCCAGACCCAGTACTTC.

The chain recombines TRBV6-1 with TRBJ1-2; D unresolved. The CDR3 is 16 amino acids. V lost 0 bases and J 5 bases, leaving 16 bases between the germline ends. Germline loops: CDR1 MNHNS, CDR2 SASEGT. This CDR3 is CASSEAAIVSFYGYTF. The CDR3 DNA follows: TGTGCCAGCAGTGAAGCGGCCATCGTAAGCTTTTATGGCTACACCTTC.

This clonotype was recorded a few times. The chain employs TRBV20-1 and TRBJ2-7; D perhaps matches TRBD2 (6 bases). V was pared by 6 bases and J by 1 base, with 19 bases between. CDR3 length: 15 residues. From germline, CDR1 is DFQATT and CDR2 SNEGSKA (reference sequence). CDR3: CSATAGGATSYEQYF. In nucleotides, the CDR3 is TGCAGTGCCACGGCCGGGGGAGCGACGTCCTACGAGCAGTACTTC.

J is TRBJ2-1 and V is TRBV20-1, with no clear D. Trimming stripped 1 base from V and 12 bases from J, with 10 bases between. The CDR3 length is 11 residues. Germline V gene sequence: CDR1 DFQATT, CDR2 SNEGSKA (reference sequence). CDR3 bases: TGCAGTGCTAGAGTCGTGGACGGGCAGTTCTTC. Translation gives CSARVVDGQFF.

This chain joins TRBV19 and TRBJ2-2; 7 positions agree with TRBD1. This CDR3 is 15 amino acids long. After removal of 5 bases from V and 3 bases from J, the junction contained 6 bases not matched to a gene. The germline V gene encodes CDR1 LNHDA and CDR2 SQIVND (reference sequence). In DNA, the CDR3 is TGTGCCAGTAGTTCCGAAGGGGGCTACACCGGGGAGCTGTTTTTT. This translates into CASSSEGGYTGELFF.

This rearrangement joins TRBV6-2 or TRBV6-3 to TRBJ2-1, with 12 positions matching TRBD2. CDR1 is MNHEY, CDR2 SVGEGT, per germline. This CDR3 is 17 amino acids long. Trimming took 4 bases from V and 7 from J; bases not matched to a gene: 11. The CDR3 nucleotides read TGTGCCAGCAGTTTGGTTTCGACTAGCGGGAGCGATAATGAGCAGTTCTTC. Residues: CASSLVSTSGSDNEQFF.

This clonotype was picked up many times. The V and J genes are TRBV5-1 and TRBJ2-5; D perhaps matches TRBD1 (5 bases). CDR3 size: 13 residues. V lost 0 bases to trimming and J lost 4 bases, with 7 bases between them. The germline V gene encodes CDR1 SGHRS and CDR2 YFSETQ. This CDR3 reads CASSLGQRETQYF. CDR3 in DNA: TGCGCCAGCAGCTTGGGACAGAGAGAGACCCAGTACTTC.

This clonotype was seen many times. The chain has TRBV4-3 and TRBJ2-5, with D hard to call. CDR3 size: 14 residues. Germline V CDR1 and CDR2: LGHNA, YSLEER. V lost 0 bases, J lost 5 bases, and 10 bases lay in between. In DNA, the CDR3 is TGCGCCAGCAGCCAAGAAGCAGGCTCCGAGACCCAGTACTTC. This gives the protein CASSQEAGSETQYF.

This clonotype was counted at least ten times. V and J are TRBV7-2 and TRBJ2-1, with 9 bases that match TRBD1. Unmatched junction bases numbered 14, after V lost 5 bases and J lost 9 bases. The CDR3 consists of 16 residues. Germline lookup yields CDR1 SGHTA and CDR2 FQGNSA. The CDR3 region has the DNA TGTGCCAGCAGCCAACAAACCGGGACAGGGTCTGGTGAGCAGTTCTTC. It yields the protein CASSQQTGTGSGEQFF.

J is TRBJ2-7 and V is TRBV7-3, with 14 nucleotides matching TRBD2. V lost 5 bases, J lost 0 bases, and 12 bases stayed unmatched. The length of the CDR3 is 19 residues. The germline gives CDR1 SGHTA, CDR2 FQGTGA. CDR3 sequence reads: CASSNRGQGTSGSSYEQYF. DNA of the CDR3: TGTGCCAGCAGCAACCGTGGACAGGGGACTAGCGGGAGCTCCTACGAGCAGTACTTC.

This chain links TRBV5-1 with TRBJ2-7, with 10 bases lining up with TRBD2. Trimming cost V 4 bases and J 0 bases; bases outside gene matches: 7. Germline assignment: CDR1 SGHRS and CDR2 YFSETQ. The CDR3 totals 16 residues. CDR3 nucleotide sequence: TGCGCCAGCAGCCTTCCTAGCGGGGGAGGCTCCTACGAGCAGTACTTC. Encoded protein: CASSLPSGGGSYEQYF. The full variable domain, in which reference TRBV5-1 and TRBJ2-7 provide the parts outside the CDR3, is KAGVTQTPRYLIKTRGQQVTLSCSPISGHRSVSWYQQTPGQGLQFLFEYFSETQRNKGNFPGRFSGRQFSNSRSEMNVSTLELGDSALYLCASSLPSGGGSYEQYFGPGTRLTVT.

This sequence joins TRBV28 and TRBJ2-1; TRBD1 agrees at 8 bases. Per the germline V gene, CDR1 is MDHEN and CDR2 is SYDVKM. The CDR3 spans 11 residues. V was clipped by 9 bases and J by 10 bases; unmatched bases: 5. The CDR3 region has the DNA TGTGCCAGTTACAGGGGGGCCGAGCAGTTCTTC. Its translation: CASYRGAEQFF.

The chain couples TRBV18 to TRBJ2-1; 12 nucleotides agree with TRBD2. Germline V gives CDR1 KGHSH, CDR2 LQKENI. The CDR3 is 20 residues long. V was clipped by 0 bases and J by 7 bases; unmatched bases: 16. CDR3 sequence (DNA): TGTGCCAGCTCACCACCTGCGGTTGTCAAGACTAGCGGGAGCTTTAATGAGCAGTTCTTC. Protein sequence: CASSPPAVVKTSGSFNEQFF.

This clonotype was seen many times. CDR3 in amino acids: CSATRQGSGTGELFF. Here the CDR3 DNA reads TGCAGTGCTACACGACAGGGCTCGGGGACCGGGGAGCTGTTTTTT. The chain employs TRBV20-1 and TRBJ2-2, with 7 bases that match TRBD1. The germline V gene has CDR1 DFQATT and CDR2 SNEGSKA (reference sequence). V shed 4 bases and J 5 bases; nucleotides not matched to a gene: 10. The CDR3 has 15 amino acids.

The rearrangement joins TRBV7-2 to TRBJ1-2, with D perhaps matching TRBD1 (5 bases). The V end lost 4 bases, the J end lost 3 bases, and 15 bases lay between the germline ends. There are 15 residues in the CDR3. CDR1 SGHTA and CDR2 FQGNSA come from the germline V gene. The CDR3 sequence is CASSSPWGPHYGYTF. The CDR3 DNA reads as TGTGCCAGCAGCTCCCCTTGGGGACCCCACTATGGCTACACCTTC.

This clonotype was picked up many times. The V and J genes are TRBV5-1 and TRBJ2-7; 9 positions match TRBD1. This CDR3 is 16 amino acids long. The V gene end was trimmed by 4 bases and the J gene end by 5 bases; junction bases not matched to a gene: 13. Germline CDR1 and CDR2: SGHRS and YFSETQ. In DNA, the CDR3 is TGCGCCAGCAGCCGGACCTGGGGGACAGGGATCGACGAGCAGTACTTC. Amino acid sequence: CASSRTWGTGIDEQYF.